Below are 24 T cell receptor beta chains sequenced from a single sample in a study of blood T cells in healthy people across ages. A second PCR, run for roughly 6 to 11 cycles, used a sample-barcoded 5' primer plus a J-beta primer mix. TCRdb analysed the 5' RACE reads with MiXCR anew, one entry per CDR3 protein. The sample has 450,000 to 600,000 distinct CDR3 sequences; about 29% are singletons. This sample was also put to use in a study of T cells of mothers and their children.

The sequencing input was blood. Source of these receptors: a boy between 2 and 10 years old in good health.

This clonotype appeared a few times. The genes are TRBV3-1 and TRBJ2-1, with 7 bases lining up with TRBD1. The length of the CDR3 is 17 residues. Germline V gene sequence: CDR1 LGHDT, CDR2 YNNKEL (reference sequence). With 3 bases clipped from V and 7 bases from J, the junction kept 15 bases outside the gene matches. CDR3 bases: TGTGCCAGCAGCCATGAAATACGACAGGGAAAAGGGAATGAGCAGTTCTTC. Its protein product is CASSHEIRQGKGNEQFF.

J is TRBJ1-2 and V is TRBV21-1. TRBV21-1 is labeled a pseudogene. The CDR3 sequence is 17 residues long. The CDR3 sequence: CASIGGQTGISRIGYTF. CDR3 nucleotide sequence: TGTGCCAGCATCGGTGGCCAGACGGGGATAAGCCGAATAGGCTACACCTTC.

This chain connects TRBV14 to TRBJ2-5; D unclear. There are 13 residues in the CDR3. Germline values: CDR1 SGHDN, CDR2 FVKESK. Trimming took off 0 bases at V and 1 base at J, with 3 bases between the two ends. CDR3 bases: TGTGCCAGCAGCCAAGAAATCCAAGAGACCCAGTACTTC. The encoded protein is CASSQEIQETQYF. The variable domain in full, completed from reference TRBV14 and TRBJ2-5, reads EAGVTQFPSHSVIEKGQTVTLRCDPISGHDNLYWYRRVMGKEIKFLLHFVKESKQDESGMPNNRFLAERTGGTYSTLKVQPAELEDSGVYFCASSQEIQETQYFGPGTRLLVL.

This clonotype was seen more than once but under ten times. Just one base apart from a much larger clone, this may be a read error. The chain links TRBV7-9 to TRBJ2-5; 9 bases match TRBD2. This CDR3 has 15 residues. CDR1 SEHNR and CDR2 FQNEAQ come from the germline V gene (reference sequence). The CDR3 DNA follows: TGTGCCAGCAGCTCAAATTTAGCGGGAGAAGAGGCCCAGTACTTC. As protein: CASSSNLAGEEAQYF.

The chain uses TRBV2 and TRBJ2-5; D is unclear. The CDR3 covers 14 residues. The germline V and J ends were trimmed by 2 bases and 5 bases, with 12 bases remaining between them. Germline V CDR1 and CDR2: SNHLY, FYNNEI. CDR3: CASSELTVGETQYF. The CDR3 DNA is TGTGCCAGCAGTGAACTGACGGTCGGGGAGACCCAGTACTTC.

The chain has TRBV7-9 and TRBJ2-3; D is perhaps TRBD1 (6 bases). Germline loops: CDR1 SEHNR, CDR2 FQNEAQ (reference sequence). The CDR3 covers 19 residues. The V end was cut by 2 bases, the J end by 7 bases, with 28 bases between. CDR3: CASSLLFEFRRQEDNTQYF. The CDR3 nucleotides read TGTGCCAGCAGCTTACTATTTGAATTTCGTCGACAGGAGGACAATACGCAGTATTTT. Based on the CDR3 plus reference TRBV7-9 and TRBJ2-3, the full variable domain is DTGVSQNPRHKITKRGQNVTFRCDPISEHNRLYWYRQTLGQGPEFLTYFQNEAQLEKSRLLSDRFSAERPKGSFSTLEIQRTEQGDSAMYLCASSLLFEFRRQEDNTQYFGPGTRLTVL.

This clonotype appeared a few times. The chain employs TRBV7-9 and TRBJ1-2; the D gene is possibly TRBD1 (5 bases). Germline assignment: CDR1 SEHNR and CDR2 FQNEAQ (reference sequence). This CDR3 is 15 amino acids long. V lost 4 bases to trimming and J lost 6 bases, with 18 bases between them. The CDR3 region is CASSSLRAGWNGYTF. CDR3 sequence (DNA): TGTGCCAGCAGCTCTCTTCGGGCAGGGTGGAATGGCTACACCTTC.

This clonotype appeared a few times. The chain joins TRBV2 to TRBJ2-2; D may be TRBD1 or TRBD2 (5 bases each). The length of the CDR3 is 16 residues. CDR1 SNHLY and CDR2 FYNNEI come from the germline V gene. V lost 6 bases and J lost 0, with 14 bases in between. The DNA of the CDR3 is TGTGCCAGCAGCCGGACACGGGGATCGAACACCGGGGAGCTGTTTTTT. Translating gives CASSRTRGSNTGELFF.

Note on this clonotype: The junction shows a germline mismatch at one end, possibly a read error. The rearrangement uses TRBV25-1 and TRBJ2-5; D remains ambiguous. The length of the CDR3 is 12 residues. Per germline, CDR1 MGHDK and CDR2 SYGVNS. The CDR3 DNA reads as TGTGCCAGCAGTGTTTCCCAAGAGACCCGGTACTTC. It yields the protein CASSVSQETRYF.

This chain uses TRBV27 with TRBJ1-2; TRBD1 matches 9 bases. J lost 8 bases, V lost 1 base, and 14 bases had no gene match. The CDR3 consists of 17 residues. Germline CDR1 and CDR2: MNHEY and SMNVEV (reference sequence). CDR3 region: CASSLWRMGQGAEGYTF. CDR3 bases: TGTGCCAGCAGTTTATGGAGAATGGGACAGGGCGCGGAGGGCTACACCTTC.

This clonotype has only a few counts. This rearrangement joins TRBV20-1 to TRBJ2-5; TRBD2 matches 8 bases. Unmatched junction bases numbered 14, after V lost 6 bases and J lost 5 bases. CDR1 and CDR2 (germline): DFQATT, SNEGSKA (reference sequence). This CDR3 has 15 residues. The CDR3 nucleotides are TGCAGTGCCCCCACCGGGCGGGGGGTTGCGGAGACCCAGTACTTC. As protein: CSAPTGRGVAETQYF.

The chain couples TRBV20-1 to TRBJ2-4, with 10 positions matching TRBD2. Germline V lookup: CDR1 DFQATT, CDR2 SNEGSKA (reference sequence). J was trimmed by 0 bases and V by 3 bases; bases with no gene match: 5. CDR3 length: 16 residues. As DNA, the CDR3 is TGCAGTGCTAGGACTAGCGGGTATATAGCCAAAAACATTCAGTACTTC. It yields the protein CSARTSGYIAKNIQYF.

Details on this clonotype: The likely explanation is a read error, given a far larger clone one base away. The V gene is TRBV14, the J gene TRBJ2-5; 8 bases are shared with TRBD2. CDR1 and CDR2 from the germline V gene are SGHDN and FVKESK. This CDR3 has 11 amino acids. CDR3 sequence reads: CASSLGGEQCF. The CDR3 nucleotides read TGTGCCAGCAGCCTCGGGGGGGAGCAGTGCTTC.

This sequence joins TRBV4-1 and TRBJ1-1, with a possible D match to TRBD1 (5 bases). Germline V gives CDR1 MGHRA, CDR2 YSYEKL. V was clipped by 3 bases and J by 2 bases, with 19 bases between them. There are 17 residues in the CDR3. This CDR3 is CASSQASYPGPNTEAFF. In nucleotides, the CDR3 is TGCGCCAGCAGCCAGGCCTCGTACCCGGGACCCAACACTGAAGCTTTCTTT.

This clonotype was seen only a few times. The rearrangement links TRBV7-2 to TRBJ1-5; possible D gene TRBD1, 5 bases. Trimming left V 2 bases short and J 6 bases short, with 11 bases between. This CDR3 comprises 14 residues. Germline values: CDR1 SGHTA, CDR2 FQGNSA. CDR3 in DNA: TGTGCCAGCAGCTTATCGGGGCGAGGTCAGCCCCAGCATTTT. Its protein product is CASSLSGRGQPQHF.

This chain joins TRBV6-5 and TRBJ2-5, with D hard to call. The tail of the sequence fits TRBJ2-7 better, so the J call may be wrong. Germline CDR1 reads MNHEY; CDR2 reads SVGAGI. There are 14 residues in the CDR3. The CDR3 reads CASSYTNSPYEQYF. The CDR3 nucleotides read TGTGCCAGCAGTTACACGAACAGCCCCTACGAGCAGTACTTC.

A few counts support this clonotype. This sequence joins TRBV5-1 and TRBJ2-6; 7 nucleotides match TRBD1. Trimming removed 4 bases from V and 4 bases from J; junction bases left unmatched: 5. The germline gives CDR1 SGHRS, CDR2 YFSETQ. This CDR3 is 15 amino acids long. The CDR3 region is CASSDDRVGANVLTF. In nucleotides, the CDR3 is TGCGCCAGCAGCGACGACAGGGTCGGGGCCAACGTCCTGACTTTC.

The J gene is TRBJ1-3, the V gene TRBV13; TRBD1 matches 7 bases. V lost 5 bases, J lost 6 bases, and 7 bases stayed unmatched. This CDR3 is built from 14 residues. The germline V gene has CDR1 PRHDT and CDR2 FYEKMQ (reference sequence). CDR3 sequence (DNA): TGTGCCAGCAGCGGGACAGAAGTTGAAAACACCATATATTTT. Translating it yields CASSGTEVENTIYF.

The chain carries TRBV27 and TRBJ2-2; 7 nucleotides agree with TRBD2. V was clipped by 5 bases and J by 5 bases; unmatched bases: 8. Germline V lookup: CDR1 MNHEY, CDR2 SMNVEV (reference sequence). This CDR3 is 15 amino acids long. The DNA of the CDR3 is TGTGCCAGCAGTCATCGGGGGGAGGGGACCGGGGAGCTGTTTTTT. Protein product: CASSHRGEGTGELFF.

The chain joins TRBV7-2 to TRBJ2-3; no clear D. Germline V gene sequence: CDR1 SGHTA, CDR2 FQGNSA. V was trimmed by 3 bases and J by 1 base, leaving 11 bases between them. This CDR3 contains 15 residues. The CDR3 sequence: CASSFAPAGTDTQYF. The CDR3, as DNA: TGTGCCAGCAGCTTTGCGCCCGCAGGCACAGATACGCAGTATTTT.

Details on this clonotype: A read error may explain this, as a much larger clone is one base away. This chain uses TRBV2 with TRBJ2-5; the match to TRBD1 covers 8 bases. CDR1 and CDR2 from the germline V gene are SNHLY and FYNNEI. The CDR3 runs to 14 residues. Written as DNA, the CDR3 is TGTGCCACCAGTTACGACAGGGGAGGAGAGACCCAGTACTTC. Translating it yields CATSYDRGGETQYF.

The sample holds a few counts of this clonotype. The chain couples TRBV6-2 or TRBV6-3 to TRBJ1-2, with D possibly TRBD1 on 5 matching bases. Germline V gene data show CDR1 as MNHEY and CDR2 as SVGEGT. The CDR3 extends over 15 amino acids. Deletions cut 6 bases from V and 4 bases from J, with 18 bases between. The DNA of the CDR3 is TGTGCCAGCAGAACGCGCAGGACAATCAGCTATGGCTACACCTTC. Translation gives CASRTRRTISYGYTF.

This sequence joins TRBV4-3 and TRBJ2-4, with TRBD1 identical over 7 bases. The germline V gene encodes CDR1 LGHNA and CDR2 YSLEER. The CDR3 spans 15 residues. The V and J ends lost 3 bases and 6 bases, in that order; junction bases with no gene match: 8. CDR3 bases: TGCGCCAGCAGCCATCGCCGGGACAGAGGAAACATTCAGTACTTC. It translates to CASSHRRDRGNIQYF.

The chain employs TRBV10-2 and TRBJ1-4, with 8 bases lining up with TRBD1. There are 13 residues in the CDR3. The germline CDR1 and CDR2 sequences are WSHSY and SAAADI. The V gene end was trimmed by 8 bases and the J gene end by 7 bases; junction bases not matched to a gene: 6. Here the CDR3 reads CASGRGTGEKLFF. DNA for the CDR3: TGCGCCAGCGGACGGGGGACAGGTGAAAAACTGTTTTTT.